This TCR beta chain was sequenced in a study of blood T cell repertoires in COVID-19. Study-wide context: The study drew acute and convalescent COVID-19 samples from the United States, Italy and Spain. The analysed material was cDNA or gDNA that came from T cells, B-cell-depleted T cells, or PBMCs.

As processed by the authors: Estimated nucleated cell counts came from reference gene primer amplification. Only in-frame clones appear in the TCRdb table, and some are missing; sequencing was by immunoSEQ multiplex PCR. Clone size and the V and J calls come from that table; the DNA yielded D and trimming. The top ten hold about 5.1% of the sample, which has 210,000 or so clones, about 83% seen once. Per the germline V gene, CDR1 is LNHDA and CDR2 is SQIVND (reference sequence). There are 16 residues in the CDR3. V lost 7 bases to trimming and J lost 2 bases; unmatched junction nucleotides: 11. This rearrangement joins TRBV19 to TRBJ2-3, with 8 bases that match TRBD2. This clonotype originated in a woman aged 70-85 years with active or convalescent COVID-19. Sequencing used peripheral blood. As DNA, the CDR3 is TGTGCCAGTATGTACTCCGGGACTAGGTTCACAGATACGCAGTATTTT. This translates into CASMYSGTRFTDTQYF.